What follows is one T cell receptor (beta chain) and its context. Antigen specificity is unknown. Other DNA sequences in the sample encode the same CDR3. Researchers ran the PCR with 60 Vbeta and 13 Jbeta primers. Some clones are missing from TCRdb's copy, which holds only in-frame ones; the method was immunoSEQ multiplex PCR. The repertoire holds 64,000 or so clones, with approximately 63% as singletons. These data belong to a study of cytomegalovirus exposure and HLA in healthy donors. Findings and caveats of the study: Overall, approximately 150 TCR beta chains were annotated as cytomegalovirus-associated.

The specimen was PBMCs. The sequence derives from a woman between 45 and 65 years old in good health and CMV-seropositive.

CDR3: CASSPSSGGADTQYF. In DNA, the CDR3 is TGCGCCAGCAGCCCATCTAGTGGGGGGGCGGATACGCAGTATTTT. V and J are TRBV5-1 and TRBJ2-3; D perhaps matches TRBD2 (7 bases). V was trimmed by 4 bases and J by 6 bases, leaving 18 bases between them. Germline CDR1 SGHRS, CDR2 YFSETQ. The CDR3 has 15 amino acids.